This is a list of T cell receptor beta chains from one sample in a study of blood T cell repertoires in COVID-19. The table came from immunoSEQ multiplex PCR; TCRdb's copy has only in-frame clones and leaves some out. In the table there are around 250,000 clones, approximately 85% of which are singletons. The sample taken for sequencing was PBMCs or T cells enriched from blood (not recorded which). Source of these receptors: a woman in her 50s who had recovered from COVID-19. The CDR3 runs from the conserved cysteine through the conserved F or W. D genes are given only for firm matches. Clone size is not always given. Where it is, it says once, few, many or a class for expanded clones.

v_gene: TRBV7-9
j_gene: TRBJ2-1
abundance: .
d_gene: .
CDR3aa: CASIEGEGNEQFF
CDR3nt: TGTGCCAGCATCGAGGGGGAGGGGAATGAGCAGTTCTTC

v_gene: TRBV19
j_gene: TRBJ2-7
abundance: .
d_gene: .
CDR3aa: CASSLGGTVYEQYF
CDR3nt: TGTGCCAGTAGCCTCGGCGGGACTGTTTACGAGCAGTACTTC

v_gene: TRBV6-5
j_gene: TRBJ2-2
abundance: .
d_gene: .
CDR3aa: CASSRDWGNTGELFF
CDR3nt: TGTGCCAGCAGTCGGGACTGGGGGAACACCGGGGAGCTGTTTTTT

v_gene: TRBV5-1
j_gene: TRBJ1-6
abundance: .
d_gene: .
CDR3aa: CASSLVTENSPLHF
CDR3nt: TGCGCCAGCAGCTTGGTAACAGAAAATTCACCCCTCCACTTT

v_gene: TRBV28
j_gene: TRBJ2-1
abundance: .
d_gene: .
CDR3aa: CASSLGQPNNEQFF
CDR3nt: TGTGCCAGCAGTTTAGGACAGCCCAACAATGAGCAGTTCTTC

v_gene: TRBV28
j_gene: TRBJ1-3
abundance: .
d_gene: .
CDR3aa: CASSLWGGSSGNTIYF
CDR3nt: TGTGCCAGCAGTTTGTGGGGAGGGAGCTCTGGAAACACCATATATTTT

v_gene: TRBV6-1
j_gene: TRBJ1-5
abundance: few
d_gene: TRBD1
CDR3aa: CASSARGQGAGQPQHF
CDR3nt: TGTGCCAGCAGTGCCCGGGGACAGGGGGCTGGGCAGCCCCAGCATTTT

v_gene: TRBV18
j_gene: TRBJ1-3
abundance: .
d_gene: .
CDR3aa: CASSSDTYSGNTIYF
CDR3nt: TGTGCCAGCTCATCCGACACGTACTCTGGAAACACCATATATTTT

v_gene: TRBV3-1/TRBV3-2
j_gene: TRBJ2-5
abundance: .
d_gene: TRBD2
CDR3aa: CASSDTSGNILGTQYF
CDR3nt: TGTGCCAGCAGCGACACTAGCGGAAACATCCTTGGGACCCAGTACTTC

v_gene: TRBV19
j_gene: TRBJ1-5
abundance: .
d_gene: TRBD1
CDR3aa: CASSLDGQGGSNQPQHF
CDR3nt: TGTGCCAGTAGTCTTGATGGACAGGGGGGTAGCAATCAGCCCCAGCATTTT

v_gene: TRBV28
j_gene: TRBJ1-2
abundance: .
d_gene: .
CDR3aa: CASRIGVNYGYTF
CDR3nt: TGTGCCAGCAGAATAGGGGTTAACTATGGCTACACCTTC

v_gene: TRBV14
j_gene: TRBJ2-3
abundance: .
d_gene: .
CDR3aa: CASQARPHQGTQYF
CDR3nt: TGTGCCAGCCAAGCCCGACCCCACCAGGGTACGCAGTATTTT

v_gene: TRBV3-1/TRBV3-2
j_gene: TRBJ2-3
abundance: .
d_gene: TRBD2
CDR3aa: CASSQVGLGDTQYF
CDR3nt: TGTGCCAGCAGCCAAGTGGGACTAGGCGATACGCAGTATTTT

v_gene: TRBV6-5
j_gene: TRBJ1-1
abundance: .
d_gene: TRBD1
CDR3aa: CASSYSRTGGTEAFF
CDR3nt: TGTGCCAGCAGTTACTCCAGGACAGGGGGCACTGAAGCTTTCTTT

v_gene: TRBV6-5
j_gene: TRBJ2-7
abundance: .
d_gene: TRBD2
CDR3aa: CASSPGLAGAFEQYF
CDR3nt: TGTGCCAGCAGTCCTGGACTAGCGGGAGCATTCGAGCAGTACTTC

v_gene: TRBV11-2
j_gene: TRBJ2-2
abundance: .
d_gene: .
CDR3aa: CASSPPERGKSGELFF
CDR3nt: TGTGCCAGCAGCCCCCCGGAAAGGGGTAAATCAGGGGAGCTGTTTTTT

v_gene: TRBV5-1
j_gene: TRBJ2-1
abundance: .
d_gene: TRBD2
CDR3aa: CASSPGLAGLNEQFF
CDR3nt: TGCGCCAGCAGCCCCGGACTAGCGGGCCTCAATGAGCAGTTCTTC

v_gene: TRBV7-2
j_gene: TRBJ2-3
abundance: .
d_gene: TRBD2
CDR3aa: CASSLLGLAGGGTQYF
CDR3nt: TGTGCCAGCAGCTTACTTGGGCTAGCGGGAGGAGGTACGCAGTATTTT

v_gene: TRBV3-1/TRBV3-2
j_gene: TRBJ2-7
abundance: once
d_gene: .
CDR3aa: CASSQAGAAYEQYF
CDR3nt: TGTGCCAGCAGCCAAGCAGGGGCAGCCTACGAGCAGTACTTC

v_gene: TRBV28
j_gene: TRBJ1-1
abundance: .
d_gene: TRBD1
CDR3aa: CASSLSGTGGARTEAFF
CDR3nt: TGTGCCAGCAGTTTGTCCGGGACAGGGGGCGCGAGAACTGAAGCTTTCTTT

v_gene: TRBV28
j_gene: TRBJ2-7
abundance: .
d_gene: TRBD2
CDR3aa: CASSLRRLAGHYEQYF
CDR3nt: TGTGCCAGCAGTTTGCGTAGACTAGCGGGGCACTACGAGCAGTACTTC

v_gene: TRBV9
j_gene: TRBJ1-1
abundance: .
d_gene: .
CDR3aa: CASSGGGVDTEAFF
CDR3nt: TGTGCCAGCAGCGGAGGGGGGGTGGACACTGAAGCTTTCTTT

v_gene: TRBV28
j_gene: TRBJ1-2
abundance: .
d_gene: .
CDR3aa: CASSFRTNYGYTF
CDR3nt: TGTGCCAGCAGTTTCAGAACTAACTATGGCTACACCTTC

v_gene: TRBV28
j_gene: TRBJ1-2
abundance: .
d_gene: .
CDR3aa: CASSGDNYGYTF
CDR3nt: TGTGCCAGCAGCGGAGATAACTATGGCTACACCTTC

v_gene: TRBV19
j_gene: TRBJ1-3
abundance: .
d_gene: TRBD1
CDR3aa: CASKGGNDRVDRSGNTIYF
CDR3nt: TGTGCCAGTAAAGGGGGGAACGACAGGGTGGATCGTTCTGGAAACACCATATATTTT

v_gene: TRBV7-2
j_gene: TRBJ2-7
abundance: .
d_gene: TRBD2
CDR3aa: CASSLGAMVAGDEQYF
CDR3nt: TGTGCCAGCAGCTTAGGGGCCATGGTAGCGGGAGACGAGCAGTACTTC

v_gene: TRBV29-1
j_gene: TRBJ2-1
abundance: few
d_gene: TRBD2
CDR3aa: CSVEEAQAGEVLDEQFF
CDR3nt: TGCAGCGTTGAAGAAGCGCAAGCGGGAGAAGTACTTGATGAGCAGTTCTTC

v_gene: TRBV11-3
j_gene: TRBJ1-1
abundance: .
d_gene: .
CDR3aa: CASSLDGQRNTEAFF
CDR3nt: TGTGCCAGCAGCTTAGACGGACAGAGGAACACTGAAGCTTTCTTT

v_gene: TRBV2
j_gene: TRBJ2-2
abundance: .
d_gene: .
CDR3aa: CASSVYRVDTGELFF
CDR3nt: TGTGCCAGCAGTGTTTACAGGGTTGACACCGGGGAGCTGTTTTTT

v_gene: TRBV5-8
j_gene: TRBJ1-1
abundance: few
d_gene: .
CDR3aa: CASSPRGRGADEAFF
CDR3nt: TGTGCCAGCAGCCCTCGCGGGAGGGGCGCAGATGAAGCTTTCTTT

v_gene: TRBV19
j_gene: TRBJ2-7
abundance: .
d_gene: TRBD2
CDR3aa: CASSIGGTSGSGEQYF
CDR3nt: TGTGCCAGTAGTATAGGAGGGACTAGCGGGAGTGGCGAGCAGTACTTC

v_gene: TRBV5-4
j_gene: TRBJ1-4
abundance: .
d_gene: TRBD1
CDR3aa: CASSLGIGTENEKLFF
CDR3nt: TGTGCCAGCAGTCTGGGGATCGGGACAGAGAATGAAAAACTGTTTTTT

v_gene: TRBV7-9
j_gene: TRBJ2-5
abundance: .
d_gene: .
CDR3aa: CASSLGGLGETQYF
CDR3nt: TGTGCCAGCAGCCTCGGAGGGTTGGGAGAGACCCAGTACTTC

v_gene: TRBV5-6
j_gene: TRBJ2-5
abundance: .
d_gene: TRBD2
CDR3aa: CASSLAAASGYQETQYF
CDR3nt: TGTGCCAGCAGCTTGGCGGCGGCTAGCGGGTACCAAGAGACCCAGTACTTC

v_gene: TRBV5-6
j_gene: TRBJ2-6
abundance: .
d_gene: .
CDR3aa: CASSLNTPSGANVLTF
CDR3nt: TGTGCCAGCAGCTTAAACACCCCATCTGGGGCCAACGTCCTGACTTTC

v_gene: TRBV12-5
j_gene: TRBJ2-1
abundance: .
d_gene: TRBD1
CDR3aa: CASGLIRDSYNEQFF
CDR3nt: TGTGCTAGTGGTTTGATTCGGGACAGCTACAATGAGCAGTTCTTC

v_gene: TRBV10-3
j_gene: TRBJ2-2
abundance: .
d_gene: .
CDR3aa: CAISAFQGGKSNTGELFF
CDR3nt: TGTGCCATCAGTGCTTTTCAGGGGGGTAAATCGAACACCGGGGAGCTGTTTTTT